This TCR beta chain is from a study of blood T cell repertoires in COVID-19. Study in general: T cells, B-cell-depleted T cells, or PBMCs supplied cDNA or gDNA.

Sequencing was performed with immunoSEQ multiplex PCR; in TCRdb, only in-frame clones are kept and a portion is missing. The top ten hold about 4% of the sample, which has 120,000 or so clones, 84% seen once. Germline CDR1 MDHEN, CDR2 SYDVKM. With 5 bases clipped from V and 2 bases from J, the junction kept 5 bases outside the gene matches. This CDR3 is built from 15 residues. This clone was recorded once. Those who participated ranged in age from roughly 18 to 89 years and resided in approximately 23 US areas. Membership in each cohort depended on participant-reported clinical history. Recovered participants had two consecutive negative NP/OP PCR tests, healthcare professional clearance, or symptom resolution.

This chain uses TRBV28 with TRBJ1-5, with TRBD1 matching over 8 bases. Sequencing input: PBMCs or T cells enriched from blood (not recorded which). The receptor was derived from a woman in her 30s who had recovered from COVID-19. CDR3 protein: CASSPQGARNQPQHF. The CDR3 DNA reads TGTGCCAGCAGTCCTCAGGGGGCTCGCAATCAGCCCCAGCATTTT.